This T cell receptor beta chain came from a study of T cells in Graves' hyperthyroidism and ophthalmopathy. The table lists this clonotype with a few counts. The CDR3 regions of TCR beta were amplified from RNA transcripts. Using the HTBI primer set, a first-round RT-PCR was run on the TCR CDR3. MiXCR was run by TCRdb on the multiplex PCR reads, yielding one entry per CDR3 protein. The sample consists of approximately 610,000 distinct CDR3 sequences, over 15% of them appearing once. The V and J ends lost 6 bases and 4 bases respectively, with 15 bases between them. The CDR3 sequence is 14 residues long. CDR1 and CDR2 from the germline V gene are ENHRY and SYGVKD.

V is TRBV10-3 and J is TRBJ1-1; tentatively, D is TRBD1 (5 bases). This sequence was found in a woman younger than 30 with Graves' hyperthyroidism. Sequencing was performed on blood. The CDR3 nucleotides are TGTGCCATCAGCCTGGGACGGGGAGCCACTGAAGCTTTCTTT. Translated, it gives CAISLGRGATEAFF.